The clone carrying this T cell receptor (beta chain) was detected once. The antigen remains unidentified. TCRdb's table, derived via immunoSEQ multiplex PCR, lists solely in-frame clones and lacks some. The table includes tens of thousands of clones, over 75% detected once. The sample comes from a study of PD-1 blockade in classical Hodgkin lymphoma. Study-wide results and caveats: The CD4+ diversity rise by C4D1 was clearest in complete responders. Patients were excluded if nivolumab began under 1 year after ASCT (the autologous transplant). Complete responders entered with baseline diversity on par with newly diagnosed patients, the results showed.

Each patient relapsed following autologous stem cell transplantation, and prior brentuximab vedotin exposure differed. The source was peripheral blood mononuclear cells (PBMCs), collected at baseline. The TCR sequence derives from a human donor with classical Hodgkin lymphoma.

CDR3 DNA sequence: TGTGCCAGCAGCGGCGTTTTCGCGAATGAGCAGTTCTTC. It encodes CASSGVFANEQFF. The V call is TRBV9, the J call TRBJ2-1; D not certain. Germline V gene lookup returns CDR1 SGDLS and CDR2 YYNGEE. Trimming left V 3 bases short and J 7 bases short, with 11 bases between. The CDR3 totals 13 residues.